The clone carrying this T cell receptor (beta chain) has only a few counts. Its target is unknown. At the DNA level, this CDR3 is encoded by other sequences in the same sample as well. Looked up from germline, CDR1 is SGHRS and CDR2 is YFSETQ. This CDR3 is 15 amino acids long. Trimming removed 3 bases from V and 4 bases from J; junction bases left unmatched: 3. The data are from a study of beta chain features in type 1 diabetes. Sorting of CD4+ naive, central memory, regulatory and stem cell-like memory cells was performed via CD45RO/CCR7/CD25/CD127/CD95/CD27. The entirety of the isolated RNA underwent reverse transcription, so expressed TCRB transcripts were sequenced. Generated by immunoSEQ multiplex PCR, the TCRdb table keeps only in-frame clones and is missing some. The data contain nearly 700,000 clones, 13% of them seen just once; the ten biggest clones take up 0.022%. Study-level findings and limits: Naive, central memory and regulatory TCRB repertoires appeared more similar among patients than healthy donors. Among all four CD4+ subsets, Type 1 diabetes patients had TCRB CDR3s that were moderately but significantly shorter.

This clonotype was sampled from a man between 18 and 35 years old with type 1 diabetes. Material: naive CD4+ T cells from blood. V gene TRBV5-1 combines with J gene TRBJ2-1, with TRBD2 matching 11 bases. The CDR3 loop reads CASSSSGGSYNEQFF. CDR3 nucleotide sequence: TGCGCCAGCAGCTCTAGCGGGGGGTCTTACAATGAGCAGTTCTTC.